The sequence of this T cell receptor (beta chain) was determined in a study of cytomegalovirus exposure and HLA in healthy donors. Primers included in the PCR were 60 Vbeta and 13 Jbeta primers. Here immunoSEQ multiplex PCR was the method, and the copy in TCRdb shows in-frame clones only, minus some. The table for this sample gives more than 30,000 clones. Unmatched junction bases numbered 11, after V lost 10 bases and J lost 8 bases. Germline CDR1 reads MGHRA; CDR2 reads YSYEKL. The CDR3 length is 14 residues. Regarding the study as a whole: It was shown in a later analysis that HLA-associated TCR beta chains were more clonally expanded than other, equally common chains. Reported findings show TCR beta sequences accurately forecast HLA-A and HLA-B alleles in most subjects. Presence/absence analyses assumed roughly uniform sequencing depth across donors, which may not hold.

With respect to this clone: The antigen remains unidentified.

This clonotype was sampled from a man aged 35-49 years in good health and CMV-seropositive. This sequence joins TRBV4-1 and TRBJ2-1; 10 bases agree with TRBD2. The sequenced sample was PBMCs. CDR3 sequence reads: CATGIAGGLDEQFF. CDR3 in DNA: TGCGCCACCGGGATAGCGGGAGGTTTGGATGAGCAGTTCTTC.